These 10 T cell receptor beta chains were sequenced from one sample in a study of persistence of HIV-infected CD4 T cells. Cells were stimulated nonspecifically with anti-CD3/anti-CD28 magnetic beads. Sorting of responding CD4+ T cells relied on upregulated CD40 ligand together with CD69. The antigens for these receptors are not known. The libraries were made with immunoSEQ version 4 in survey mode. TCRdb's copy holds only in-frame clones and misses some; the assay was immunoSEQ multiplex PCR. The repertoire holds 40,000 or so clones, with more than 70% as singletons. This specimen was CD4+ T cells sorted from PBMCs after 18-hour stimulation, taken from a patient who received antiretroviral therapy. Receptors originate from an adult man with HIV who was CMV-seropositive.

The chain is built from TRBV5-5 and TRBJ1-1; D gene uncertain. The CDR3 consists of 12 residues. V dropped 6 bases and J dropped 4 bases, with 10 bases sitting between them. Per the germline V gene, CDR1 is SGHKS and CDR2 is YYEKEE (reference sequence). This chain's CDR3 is CASTLGGTEAFF. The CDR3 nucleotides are TGTGCCAGCACCCTCGGTGGCACTGAAGCTTTCTTT.

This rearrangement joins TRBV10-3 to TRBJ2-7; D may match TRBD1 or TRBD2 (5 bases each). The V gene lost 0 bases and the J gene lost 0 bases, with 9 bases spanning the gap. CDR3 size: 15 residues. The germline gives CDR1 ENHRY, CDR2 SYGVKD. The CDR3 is CAISESSGSSYEQYF. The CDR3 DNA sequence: TGTGCCATCAGTGAGTCCTCAGGGAGCTCCTACGAGCAGTACTTC.

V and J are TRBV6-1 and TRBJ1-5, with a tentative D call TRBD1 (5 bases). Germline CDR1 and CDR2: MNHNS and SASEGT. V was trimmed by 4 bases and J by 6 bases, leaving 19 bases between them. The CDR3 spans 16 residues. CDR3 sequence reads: CASSGDAGGLGQPQHF. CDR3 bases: TGTGCCAGCAGTGGGGATGCGGGGGGATTGGGTCAGCCCCAGCATTTT.

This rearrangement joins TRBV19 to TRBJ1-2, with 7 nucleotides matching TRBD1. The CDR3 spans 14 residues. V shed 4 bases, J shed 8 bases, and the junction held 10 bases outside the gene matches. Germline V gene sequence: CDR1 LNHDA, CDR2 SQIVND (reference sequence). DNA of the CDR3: TGTGCCAGTAGTACGGGGACAGCCCTAAGGGGCTACACCTTC. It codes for CASSTGTALRGYTF.

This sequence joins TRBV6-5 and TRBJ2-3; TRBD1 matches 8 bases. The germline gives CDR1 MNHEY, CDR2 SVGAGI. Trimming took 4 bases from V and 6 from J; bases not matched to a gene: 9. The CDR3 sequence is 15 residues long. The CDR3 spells CASSSGQGRVDTQYF. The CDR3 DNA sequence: TGTGCCAGCAGTTCAGGACAGGGTCGGGTTGATACGCAGTATTTT.

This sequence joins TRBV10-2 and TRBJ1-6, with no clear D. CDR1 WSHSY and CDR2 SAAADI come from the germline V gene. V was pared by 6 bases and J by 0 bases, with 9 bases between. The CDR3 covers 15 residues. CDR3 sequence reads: CASSQSSSYNSPLHF. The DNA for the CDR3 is TGCGCCAGCAGCCAGTCCAGCTCCTATAATTCACCCCTCCACTTT.

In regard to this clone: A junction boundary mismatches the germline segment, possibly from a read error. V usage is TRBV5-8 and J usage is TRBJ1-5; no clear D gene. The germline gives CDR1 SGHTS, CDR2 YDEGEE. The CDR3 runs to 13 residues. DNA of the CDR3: TGTGCCGGCAGTCGGGGAAGCAATCAGCCCCAGCATTTT. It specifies CAGSRGSNQPQHF. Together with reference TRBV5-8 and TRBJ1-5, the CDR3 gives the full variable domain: EAGVTQSPTHLIKTRGQQATLRCSPISGHTSVYWYQQALGLGLQFLLWYDEGEERNRGNFPPRFSGRQFPNYSSELNVNALELEDSALYLCAGSRGSNQPQHFGDGTRLSIL.

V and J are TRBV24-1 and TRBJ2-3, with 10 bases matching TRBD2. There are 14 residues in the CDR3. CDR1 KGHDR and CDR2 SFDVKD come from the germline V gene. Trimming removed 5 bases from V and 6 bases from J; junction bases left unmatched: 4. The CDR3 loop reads CATSVAGGRDTQYF. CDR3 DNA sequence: TGTGCCACCAGTGTAGCGGGGGGCCGGGATACGCAGTATTTT.

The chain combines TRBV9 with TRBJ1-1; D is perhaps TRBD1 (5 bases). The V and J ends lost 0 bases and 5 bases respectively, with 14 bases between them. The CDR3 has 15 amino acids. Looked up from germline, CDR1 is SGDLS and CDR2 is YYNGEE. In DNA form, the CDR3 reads TGTGCCAGCAGCGTAGGGCTAGGGAGGGGTACTGAAGCTTTCTTT. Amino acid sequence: CASSVGLGRGTEAFF.

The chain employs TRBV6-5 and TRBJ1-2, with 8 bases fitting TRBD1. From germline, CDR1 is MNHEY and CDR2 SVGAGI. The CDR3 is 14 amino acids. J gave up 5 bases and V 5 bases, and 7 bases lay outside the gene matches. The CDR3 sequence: CASSLDRGPYGYTF. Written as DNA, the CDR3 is TGTGCCAGCAGTCTCGACAGGGGCCCTTATGGCTACACCTTC.